The 29 T cell receptor beta chains given below trace back to one sample, sequenced in a study of shared clonotypes between healthy human individuals. Only in-frame clones appear in the TCRdb table, and some are missing; sequencing was by immunoSEQ multiplex PCR. The table lists about 600,000 clones, around 97% of them singletons. Specimen: naive CD4+ T cells sorted from blood. The subset here: CD45RA+ positively selected. The origin of the receptors is a woman in her 30s in good health.

This clone was recorded once. The V gene is TRBV6-6, the J gene TRBJ2-3; D is unclear. Trimming took 2 bases from V and 1 from J, leaving 4 bases between them. The CDR3 covers 13 residues. Germline lookup yields CDR1 MNHNY and CDR2 SVGAGI (reference sequence). CDR3 region: CASSYQGTDTQYF. In DNA, the CDR3 is TGTGCCAGCAGTTACCAAGGCACAGATACGCAGTATTTT.

V usage is TRBV27 and J usage is TRBJ2-7; 10 bases align to TRBD2. Germline V CDR1 and CDR2: MNHEY, SMNVEV (reference sequence). The CDR3 has 16 residues. V dropped 3 bases and J dropped 2; count of bases not matched to a gene: 7. The DNA for the CDR3 is TGTGCCAGCAGTTTGTCCGGGACTAGCGATGCCTACGAGCAGTACTTC. This codes for CASSLSGTSDAYEQYF.

The rearrangement uses TRBV28 and TRBJ2-2; 9 bases map to TRBD2. This CDR3 has 16 residues. With 6 bases clipped from V and 6 bases from J, the junction kept 11 bases outside the gene matches. Per the germline V gene, CDR1 is MDHEN and CDR2 is SYDVKM. CDR3 DNA: TGTGCCAGCAGCGCCCGCGGGGGGGCTAGAGCCGGGGAGCTGTTTTTT. The encoded protein is CASSARGGARAGELFF.

The chain couples TRBV5-1 to TRBJ2-2, with a tentative D call TRBD2 (6 bases). The ends were cut back, 0 bases at V and 5 bases at J, with 17 bases in the middle. The CDR3 loop spans 17 amino acids. Germline values: CDR1 SGHRS, CDR2 YFSETQ. CDR3 residues: CASSLVPVLRETGELFF. The CDR3 DNA follows: TGCGCCAGCAGCTTGGTGCCAGTCTTGCGGGAAACCGGGGAGCTGTTTTTT.

The chain is built from TRBV5-1 and TRBJ2-1; 13 positions match TRBD2. CDR1 and CDR2 (germline): SGHRS, YFSETQ. This CDR3 has 15 amino acids. J lost 6 bases, V lost 3 bases, and 3 bases had no gene match. CDR3 sequence (DNA): TGCGCCAGCAGCTACCGGACTAGCGGGGGCAATGAGCAGTTCTTC. This sequence encodes CASSYRTSGGNEQFF. The full variable domain, with the rest looked up from reference TRBV5-1 and TRBJ2-1, is KAGVTQTPRYLIKTRGQQVTLSCSPISGHRSVSWYQQTPGQGLQFLFEYFSETQRNKGNFPGRFSGRQFSNSRSEMNVSTLELGDSALYLCASSYRTSGGNEQFFGPGTRLTVL.

The V and J genes are TRBV11-2 and TRBJ2-3, with D perhaps given as TRBD1 or TRBD2 (5 bases each). The CDR3 totals 16 residues. V was pared by 3 bases and J by 4 bases, with 17 bases between. The germline V gene has CDR1 SGHAT and CDR2 FQNNGV. Here the CDR3 DNA reads TGTGCCAGCAGCTTTAGGCTTGGGGGAAGCGCAGATACGCAGTATTTT. It specifies CASSFRLGGSADTQYF.

The chain is built from TRBV5-1 and TRBJ2-7; 11 bases line up with TRBD2. The V segment lost 5 bases and the J segment 3 bases; nucleotides outside the gene matches: 19. The CDR3 runs to 19 residues. Germline V gives CDR1 SGHRS, CDR2 YFSETQ. For the CDR3, the DNA is TGCGCCAGCAGACTAGCGGGAGTTACCGAGCCCAAACCTCTCTACGAGCAGTACTTC. This codes for CASRLAGVTEPKPLYEQYF.

The chain employs TRBV28 and TRBJ1-1; D ambiguous. The ends were cut back, 4 bases at V and 6 bases at J, with 9 bases in the middle. The CDR3 is 12 residues long. From germline, CDR1 is MDHEN and CDR2 SYDVKM. As DNA, the CDR3 is TGTGCCAGCAGTTCGGTGTCTCCTGAAGCTTTCTTT. This gives the protein CASSSVSPEAFF.

The V call is TRBV5-8, the J call TRBJ1-3; D unclear. Germline V CDR1 and CDR2: SGHTS, YDEGEE. The CDR3 loop spans 15 amino acids. V shed 1 base and J shed 0 bases, with 8 bases lying between them. DNA for the CDR3: TGTGCCAGCAGCTTGCGTCATGGCTCTGGAAACACCATATATTTT. Protein product: CASSLRHGSGNTIYF.

The rearrangement joins TRBV28 to TRBJ1-2; D might be TRBD1 (5 bases). Germline values: CDR1 MDHEN, CDR2 SYDVKM. Trimming removed 5 bases from V and 5 bases from J, with 12 bases in between. The CDR3 length is 13 residues. CDR3 DNA: TGTGCCAGCAGTACGGGACCAAATTATGGCTACACCTTC. It yields the protein CASSTGPNYGYTF.

The chain links TRBV5-1 to TRBJ1-2; 7 nucleotides agree with TRBD1. The CDR3 has 13 residues. Trimming took 3 bases from V and 4 from J; bases not matched to a gene: 3. Germline-derived CDR1 and CDR2 are SGHRS and YFSETQ. As DNA, the CDR3 is TGCGCCAGCAGCTGGGACAGATCCTATGGCTACACCTTC. Amino acid sequence: CASSWDRSYGYTF.

In its sample, this clone was seen once. The chain is built from TRBV29-1 and TRBJ2-1; no clear D gene. V lost 3 bases, J lost 6 bases, and 18 bases lay in between. There are 15 residues in the CDR3. Germline CDR1 reads SQVTM; CDR2 reads ANQGSEA. CDR3 nucleotide sequence: TGCAGCGTTGAGCCTAGGCTGGATTTTGCCAATGAGCAGTTCTTC. It encodes CSVEPRLDFANEQFF.

This chain links TRBV7-6 with TRBJ2-7; weak D call: TRBD2 (6 bases). Germline lookup yields CDR1 SGHVS and CDR2 FNYEAQ. V was pared by 1 base and J by 5 bases, with 15 bases between. CDR3 size: 15 residues. The CDR3: CASSLVGGFSNEQYF. Written as DNA, the CDR3 is TGTGCCAGCAGCTTAGTGGGGGGATTTTCGAACGAGCAGTACTTC. The full variable domain, in which reference TRBV7-6 and TRBJ2-7 provide the parts outside the CDR3, is GAGVSQSPRYKVTKRGQDVALRCDPISGHVSLYWYRQALGQGPEFLTYFNYEAQQDKSGLPNDRFSAERPEGSISTLTIQRTEQRDSAMYRCASSLVGGFSNEQYFGPGTRLTVT.

The chain has TRBV6-5 and TRBJ2-6; TRBD1 is a possible D gene (5 bases). This CDR3 contains 14 residues. Trimming took 5 bases from V and 1 from J, leaving 6 bases between them. Germline V gene data show CDR1 as MNHEY and CDR2 as SVGAGI. The CDR3 nucleotides read TGTGCCAGCAGTAGACAGTCTGGGGCCAACGTCCTGACTTTC. Translated, it gives CASSRQSGANVLTF.

V and J are TRBV4-1 and TRBJ2-1; 8 bases fit TRBD2. The CDR3 length is 16 residues. CDR1 is MGHRA and CDR2 is YSYEKL in the germline V gene. J was trimmed by 7 bases and V by 3 bases; bases with no gene match: 11. DNA of the CDR3: TGCGCCAGCAGCCAGGTTTTAGCGGGACTGAATAATGAGCAGTTCTTC. This sequence encodes CASSQVLAGLNNEQFF.

The V call is TRBV6-6, the J call TRBJ1-2; the D gene is possibly TRBD1 (6 bases). CDR1 is MNHNY, CDR2 SVGAGI, per germline (reference sequence). This CDR3 contains 13 residues. V lost 6 bases and J lost 6, with 14 bases in between. CDR3 in DNA: TGTGCCAGCAGCCCTCGGGACAACCATGGCTACACCTTC. Encoded protein: CASSPRDNHGYTF.

The chain uses TRBV7-6 and TRBJ1-2; 8 bases are a match to TRBD1. Germline loops: CDR1 SGHVS, CDR2 FNYEAQ. Germline trimming cut 3 bases from V and 8 bases from J; bases unmatched to any gene: 8. This CDR3 has 14 amino acids. CDR3 sequence (DNA): TGTGCCAGCAGCTTTAGCAGGGGGCTGGACGGCTACACCTTC. Translation: CASSFSRGLDGYTF.

This rearrangement joins TRBV5-1 to TRBJ2-1; maybe TRBD1 (5 bases). V gave up 6 bases and J gave up 7 bases, with 14 bases separating them. CDR3 length equals 13 residues. Germline assignment: CDR1 SGHRS and CDR2 YFSETQ. CDR3 residues: CASMFQGGNEQFF. The DNA of the CDR3 is TGCGCCAGCATGTTTCAGGGTGGAAATGAGCAGTTCTTC.

This chain links TRBV14 with TRBJ2-3, with TRBD2 matching 10 bases. CDR3 size: 18 residues. Germline V gene sequence: CDR1 SGHDN, CDR2 FVKESK. V trimming: 4 bases; J trimming: 3 bases; junction bases outside the gene matches: 13. CDR3 coding DNA: TGTGCCAGCAGCCGGAGGGAATTTCAAGCGGGAGGGACAGATACGCAGTATTTT. The encoded protein is CASSRREFQAGGTDTQYF.

The chain employs TRBV5-1 and TRBJ2-2; D gene ambiguous. CDR3 size: 13 residues. V gave up 0 bases and J gave up 6 bases, with 6 bases separating them. From germline, CDR1 is SGHRS and CDR2 YFSETQ. The CDR3 loop is CASSLEGPGELFF. The DNA for the CDR3 is TGCGCCAGCAGCTTGGAAGGACCCGGGGAGCTGTTTTTT.

This chain joins TRBV11-2 and TRBJ2-5; 16 nucleotides line up with TRBD2. Trimming cost V 2 bases and J 4 bases; bases outside gene matches: 10. The germline gives CDR1 SGHAT, CDR2 FQNNGV. This CDR3 region has 19 residues. CDR3 DNA sequence: TGTGCCAGCAGCTTACTAGGGCCGGGACTAGCGGGAGGGCCAGAGACCCAGTACTTC. This sequence encodes CASSLLGPGLAGGPETQYF. Together with reference TRBV11-2 and TRBJ2-5, the CDR3 gives the full variable domain: EAGVAQSPRYKIIEKRQSVAFWCNPISGHATLYWYQQILGQGPKLLIQFQNNGVVDDSQLPKDRFSAERLKGVDSTLKIQPAKLEDSAVYLCASSLLGPGLAGGPETQYFGPGTRLLVL.

This chain uses TRBV2 with TRBJ2-3; a weak D match, TRBD1 (5 bases). CDR3 length equals 16 residues. CDR1 is SNHLY, CDR2 FYNNEI, per germline. V shed 2 bases and J shed 0 bases, with 12 bases lying between them. This CDR3 is CASSERAAGSTDTQYF. As DNA, the CDR3 is TGTGCCAGCAGTGAACGTGCGGCAGGGAGCACAGATACGCAGTATTTT.

The gene calls are TRBV27 and TRBJ1-5, with TRBD1 as a possible D gene (5 bases). Between the trimmed V and J ends, which lost 8 bases and 6 bases, there was a span of 26 bases. The CDR3 runs 17 residues. Germline CDR1 and CDR2: MNHEY and SMNVEV (reference sequence). Here the CDR3 DNA reads TGTGCCAGCTCTAACCGGGGGACCTTCACCCGGGGTCAGCCCCAGCATTTT. The encoded protein is CASSNRGTFTRGQPQHF.

CDR3 sequence reads: CASRDTSSTDTQYF. The CDR3 DNA is TGTGCCAGCAGAGACACTTCTAGCACAGATACGCAGTATTTT. The chain combines TRBV6-6 with TRBJ2-3, with unresolved D. The CDR3 loop spans 14 amino acids. Germline V lookup: CDR1 MNHNY, CDR2 SVGAGI (reference sequence). Trimming left V 6 bases short and J 0 bases short, with 10 bases between.

The chain links TRBV28 to TRBJ1-1, with D unclear. Trimming removed 7 bases at V and 1 base at J, with 13 bases between. CDR1 is MDHEN, CDR2 SYDVKM, per germline. The CDR3 totals 14 residues. The CDR3 here is CASNREVWNTEAFF. CDR3 nucleotide sequence: TGTGCCAGCAATCGCGAGGTTTGGAACACTGAAGCTTTCTTT.

The CDR3 DNA follows: TGTGCCAGCAGCCAAGTAGGAGGCGGGAGGGCTTTAGAGCAGTACTTC. Translating gives CASSQVGGGRALEQYF. This chain connects TRBV4-2 to TRBJ2-7, with 9 bases that match TRBD2. The germline CDR1 and CDR2 sequences are LGHNA and YNFKEQ. There are 16 residues in the CDR3. V shed 1 base and J 7 bases; nucleotides not matched to a gene: 11.

This chain uses TRBV11-2 with TRBJ2-2, with TRBD2 identical over 7 bases. CDR3 size: 14 residues. Unmatched junction bases numbered 3, after V lost 8 bases and J lost 0 bases. Looked up from germline, CDR1 is SGHAT and CDR2 is FQNNGV. The chain's CDR3 is CASGDYANTGELFF. The CDR3, as DNA: TGTGCCAGCGGGGACTATGCGAACACCGGGGAGCTGTTTTTT.

V usage is TRBV27 and J usage is TRBJ2-5; D is undetermined. The germline gives CDR1 MNHEY, CDR2 SMNVEV (reference sequence). Trimming removed 4 bases at V and 5 bases at J, with 14 bases between. This CDR3 region has 14 residues. The CDR3 DNA sequence: TGTGCCAGCAGTTCCACACCGTTTTTGGAGACCCAGTACTTC. This sequence encodes CASSSTPFLETQYF.

The chain joins TRBV6-1 to TRBJ2-4; no firm D call. CDR1 is MNHNS and CDR2 is SASEGT in the germline V gene. The CDR3 extends over 13 amino acids. V lost 7 bases and J lost 0, with 7 bases in between. CDR3 bases: TGTGCCAGCACAACCTCAGCCAAAAACATTCAGTACTTC. Protein sequence: CASTTSAKNIQYF.